This T cell receptor (beta chain) was profiled in a study of OX40 agonist ivuxolimab in advanced cancers. This CDR3 region has 18 residues. V shed 9 bases, J shed 0 bases, and the junction held 10 bases outside the gene matches. Per germline, CDR1 LNHDA and CDR2 SQIVND (reference sequence). The protocol was immunoSEQ multiplex PCR, while the TCRdb copy is restricted to in-frame clones and leaves out a portion. The sample yields approximately 82,000 clones, 80% to 90% seen once. This sample comprised CD4+ or CD8+ T cells sorted from blood, obtained in a trial of the OX40 agonist ivuxolimab. This receptor was obtained from an adult with an advanced solid tumor such as melanoma, head and neck, liver or kidney cancer. J is TRBJ2-1 and V is TRBV19; TRBD2 matches 14 bases. CDR3 residues: CASRTSGGRPGSYNEQFF. The DNA of the CDR3 is TGTGCCAGCCGGACTAGCGGGGGGCGGCCCGGCTCCTACAATGAGCAGTTCTTC.